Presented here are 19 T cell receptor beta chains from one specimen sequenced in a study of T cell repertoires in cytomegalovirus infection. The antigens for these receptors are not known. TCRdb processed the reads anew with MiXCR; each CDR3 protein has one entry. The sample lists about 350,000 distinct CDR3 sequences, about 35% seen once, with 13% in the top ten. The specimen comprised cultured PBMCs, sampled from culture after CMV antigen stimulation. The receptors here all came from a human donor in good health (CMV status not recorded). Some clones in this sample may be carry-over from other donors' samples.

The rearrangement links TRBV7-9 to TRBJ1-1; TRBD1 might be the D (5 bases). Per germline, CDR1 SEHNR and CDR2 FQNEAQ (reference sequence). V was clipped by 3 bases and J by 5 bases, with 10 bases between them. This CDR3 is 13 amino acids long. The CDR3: CASSLEGMTEAFF. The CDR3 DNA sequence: TGTGCCAGCAGCTTGGAGGGGATGACTGAAGCTTTCTTT.

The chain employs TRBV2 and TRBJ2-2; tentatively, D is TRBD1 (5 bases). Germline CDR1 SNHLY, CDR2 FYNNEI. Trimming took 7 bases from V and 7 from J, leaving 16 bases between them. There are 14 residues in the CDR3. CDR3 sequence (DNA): TGTGCCAGCATAAAGGACAATTGGATCGGGGAGCTGTTTTTT. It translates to CASIKDNWIGELFF.

This CDR3 is CASSSEAISSYNEQFF. The CDR3 coding sequence is TGTGCCAGCAGTTCGGAAGCGATCAGCTCCTACAATGAGCAGTTCTTC. The V call is TRBV28, the J call TRBJ2-1; D is ambiguous. The CDR3 is 16 residues long. V lost 4 bases and J lost 0, with 13 bases in between. Germline V CDR1 and CDR2: MDHEN, SYDVKM. The complete variable domain, with remaining parts taken from reference TRBV28 and TRBJ2-1, reads DVKVTQSSRYLVKRTGEKVFLECVQDMDHENMFWYRQDPGLGLRLIYFSYDVKMKEKGDIPEGYSVSREKKERFSLILESASTNQTSMYLCASSSEAISSYNEQFFGPGTRLTVL.

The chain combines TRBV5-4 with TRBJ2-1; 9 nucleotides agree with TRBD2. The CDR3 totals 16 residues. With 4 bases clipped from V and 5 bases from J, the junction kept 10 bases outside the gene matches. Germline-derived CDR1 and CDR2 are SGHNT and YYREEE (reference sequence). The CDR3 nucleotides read TGTGCCAGCAGCCCACTGGGTAGCGGGAGTAACAATGAGCAGTTCTTC. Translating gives CASSPLGSGSNNEQFF.

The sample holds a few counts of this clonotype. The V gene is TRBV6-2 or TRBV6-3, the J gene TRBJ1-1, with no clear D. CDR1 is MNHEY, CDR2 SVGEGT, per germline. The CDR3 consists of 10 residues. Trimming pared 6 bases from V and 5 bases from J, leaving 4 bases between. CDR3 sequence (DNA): TGTGCCAGCAGACAGACTGAAGCTTTCTTT. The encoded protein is CASRQTEAFF.

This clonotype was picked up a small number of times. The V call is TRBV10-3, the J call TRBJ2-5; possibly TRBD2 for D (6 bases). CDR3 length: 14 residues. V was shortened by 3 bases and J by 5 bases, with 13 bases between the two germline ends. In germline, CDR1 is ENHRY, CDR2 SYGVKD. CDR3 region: CAISDSGGSETQYF. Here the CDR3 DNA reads TGTGCCATCAGTGACTCAGGAGGGAGCGAGACCCAGTACTTC.

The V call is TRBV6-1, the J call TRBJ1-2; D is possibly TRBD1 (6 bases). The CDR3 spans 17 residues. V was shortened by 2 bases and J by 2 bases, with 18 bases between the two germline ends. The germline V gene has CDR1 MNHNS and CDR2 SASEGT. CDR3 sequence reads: CASSENGIAGGNYGYTF. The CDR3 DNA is TGTGCCAGCAGTGAAAACGGGATAGCGGGGGGCAACTATGGCTACACCTTC.

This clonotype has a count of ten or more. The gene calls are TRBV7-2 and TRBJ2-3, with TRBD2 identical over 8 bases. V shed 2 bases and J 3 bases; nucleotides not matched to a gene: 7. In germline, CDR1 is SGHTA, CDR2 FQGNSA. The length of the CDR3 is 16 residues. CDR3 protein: CASSLSSGIQTDTQYF. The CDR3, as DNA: TGTGCCAGCAGCTTAAGTAGCGGGATTCAAACAGATACGCAGTATTTT.

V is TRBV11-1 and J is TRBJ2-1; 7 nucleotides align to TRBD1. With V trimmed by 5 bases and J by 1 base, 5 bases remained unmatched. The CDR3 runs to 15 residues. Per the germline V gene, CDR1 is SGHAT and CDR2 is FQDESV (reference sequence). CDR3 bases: TGTGCCAGCAGCATCGAACAGGGGTCCTACAATGAGCAGTTCTTC. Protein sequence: CASSIEQGSYNEQFF.

The CDR3 sequence is CASRKAETQYF. CDR3 in DNA: TGCGCCAGCAGAAAGGCGGAGACCCAGTACTTC. The chain has TRBV10-2 and TRBJ2-5; D is unclear. The CDR3 has 11 residues. Germline V gives CDR1 WSHSY, CDR2 SAAADI. With 6 bases removed from V and 5 bases from J, the gap between germline ends came to 7 bases.

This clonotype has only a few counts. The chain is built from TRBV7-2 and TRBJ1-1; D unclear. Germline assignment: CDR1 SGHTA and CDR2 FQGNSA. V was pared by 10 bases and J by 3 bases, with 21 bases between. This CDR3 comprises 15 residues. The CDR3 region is CATLPRAPPYTEAFF. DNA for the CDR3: TGTGCCACCTTACCTAGGGCGCCCCCTTACACTGAAGCTTTCTTT.

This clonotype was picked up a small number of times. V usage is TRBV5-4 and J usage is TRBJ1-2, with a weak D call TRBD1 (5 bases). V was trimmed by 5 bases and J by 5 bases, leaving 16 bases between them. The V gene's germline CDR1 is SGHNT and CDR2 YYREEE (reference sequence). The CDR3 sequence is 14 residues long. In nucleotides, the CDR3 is TGTGCCAGCAGATACCGGGACGGACTATATGGCTACACCTTC. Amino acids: CASRYRDGLYGYTF.

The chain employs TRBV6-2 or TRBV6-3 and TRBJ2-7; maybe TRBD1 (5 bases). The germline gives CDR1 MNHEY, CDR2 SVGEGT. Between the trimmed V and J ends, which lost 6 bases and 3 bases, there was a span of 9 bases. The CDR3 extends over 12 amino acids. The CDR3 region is CASSATVYEQYV. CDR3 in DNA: TGTGCCAGCAGCGCGACAGTCTACGAGCAGTACGTC.

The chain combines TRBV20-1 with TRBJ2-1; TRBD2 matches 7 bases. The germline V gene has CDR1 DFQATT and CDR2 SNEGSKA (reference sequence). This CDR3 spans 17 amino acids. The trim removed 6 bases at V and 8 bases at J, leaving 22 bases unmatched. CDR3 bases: TGCAGTGCCCGACGGGAGGAGCGGGTGATCGCCCGCGATGAGCAGTTCTTC. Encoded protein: CSARREERVIARDEQFF.

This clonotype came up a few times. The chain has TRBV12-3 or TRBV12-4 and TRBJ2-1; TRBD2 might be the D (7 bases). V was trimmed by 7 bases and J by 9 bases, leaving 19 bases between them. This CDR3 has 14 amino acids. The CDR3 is CASTLWGGAGEQFF. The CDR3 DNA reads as TGTGCCAGCACTCTGTGGGGGGGGGCAGGTGAGCAGTTCTTC.

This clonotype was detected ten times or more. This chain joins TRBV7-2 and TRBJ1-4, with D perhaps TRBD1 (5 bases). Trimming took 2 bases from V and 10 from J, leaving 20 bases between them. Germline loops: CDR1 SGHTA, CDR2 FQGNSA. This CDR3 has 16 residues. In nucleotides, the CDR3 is TGTGCCAGCAGCTTAAGCCACGGGGGGGGTTCTGCAAAACTGTTTTTT. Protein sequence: CASSLSHGGGSAKLFF.

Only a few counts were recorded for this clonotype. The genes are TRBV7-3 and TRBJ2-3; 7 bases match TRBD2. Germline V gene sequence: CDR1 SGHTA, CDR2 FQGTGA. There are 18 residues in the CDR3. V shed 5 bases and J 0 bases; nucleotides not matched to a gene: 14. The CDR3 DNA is TGTGCCAGCAGCACTATAGTCCCTCAGCGGGGAAGCACAGATACGCAGTATTTT. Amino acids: CASSTIVPQRGSTDTQYF.

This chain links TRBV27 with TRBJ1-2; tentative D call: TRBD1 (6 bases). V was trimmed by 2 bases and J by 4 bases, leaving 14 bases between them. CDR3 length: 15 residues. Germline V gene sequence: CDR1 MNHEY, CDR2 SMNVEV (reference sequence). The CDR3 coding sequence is TGTGCCAGCAGTTTAGTTCCGGGGGCGATCTATGGCTACACCTTC. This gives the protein CASSLVPGAIYGYTF.

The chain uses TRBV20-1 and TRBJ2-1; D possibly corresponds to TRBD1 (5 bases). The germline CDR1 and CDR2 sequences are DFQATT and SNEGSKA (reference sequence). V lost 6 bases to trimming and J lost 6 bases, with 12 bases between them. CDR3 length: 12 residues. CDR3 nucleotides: TGCAGTGCCTACCAGGGTGTCAATGAGCAGTTCTTC. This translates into CSAYQGVNEQFF.